A single sample gave rise to the 25 T cell receptor beta chains below, sequenced in a study of shared clonotypes between healthy human individuals. Using immunoSEQ multiplex PCR, the repertoire was profiled, and TCRdb retains in-frame clones only, with some absent. Of approximately 2.5 million clones listed, approximately 92% are singletons. Material: naive CD4+ T cells sorted from blood. The subset was: CD45RA+ positively selected. The receptors derive from a man aged 18 to 30 in good health.

The chain couples TRBV29-1 to TRBJ2-5; a possible D gene is TRBD1 (5 bases). Looked up from germline, CDR1 is SQVTM and CDR2 is ANQGSEA. V dropped 6 bases and J dropped 5 bases, with 22 bases sitting between them. This CDR3 has 15 amino acids. Here the CDR3 DNA reads TGCAGCGTCGAACCGTGGCCAGGGCTGGTTGAGACCCAGTACTTC. It codes for CSVEPWPGLVETQYF.

The J gene is TRBJ2-7, the V gene TRBV7-2, with TRBD2 as a possible D gene (5 bases). CDR1 SGHTA and CDR2 FQGNSA come from the germline V gene. V lost 2 bases and J lost 5, with 19 bases in between. There are 16 residues in the CDR3. The DNA of the CDR3 is TGTGCCAGCAGCTTAAGGGTTGGGAGCAGAACTGACGAGCAGTACTTC. Its translation: CASSLRVGSRTDEQYF.

On this clone itself: At the DNA level, this CDR3 is encoded by other sequences in the same sample as well. The chain couples TRBV5-1 to TRBJ2-7, with D possibly being TRBD1 or TRBD2 (5 bases each). The CDR3 loop spans 15 amino acids. V lost 0 bases and J lost 2, with 12 bases in between. CDR1 is SGHRS and CDR2 is YFSETQ in the germline V gene. The CDR3 region has the DNA TGCGCCAGCAGCTTGGGTGGGACCGCTGCCTACGAGCAGTACTTC. Translation gives CASSLGGTAAYEQYF.

The CDR3 sequence: CASRGVNTEAFF. The CDR3 bases are TGTGCCAGCAGGGGGGTGAACACTGAAGCTTTCTTT. The chain links TRBV6-5 to TRBJ1-1, with D possibly matching TRBD1 (5 bases). The CDR3 has 12 amino acids. Germline loops: CDR1 MNHEY, CDR2 SVGAGI. V was shortened by 6 bases and J by 0 bases, with 5 bases between the two germline ends.

The chain uses TRBV6-5 and TRBJ2-1, with D maybe TRBD1 (6 bases). CDR1 and CDR2 from the germline V gene are MNHEY and SVGAGI. V lost 2 bases and J lost 7, with 18 bases in between. The CDR3 loop spans 16 amino acids. The CDR3 DNA reads as TGTGCCAGCAGTTACGCGAGGGGGTTGGCCCTGAATGAGCAGTTCTTC. Translated: CASSYARGLALNEQFF.

The J gene is TRBJ1-2, the V gene TRBV18, with TRBD1 matching over 7 bases. The J segment lost 7 bases and the V segment lost 3 bases, leaving 14 bases of the junction unmatched. The CDR3 contains 16 residues. Germline V CDR1 and CDR2: KGHSH, LQKENI. CDR3 residues: CASSPPRTGGRGGYTF. CDR3 bases: TGTGCCAGCTCACCGCCTAGGACAGGAGGCCGTGGTGGCTACACCTTC. Using reference TRBV18 and TRBJ1-2 for the parts outside the CDR3, the full variable domain is NAGVMQNPRHLVRRRGQEARLRCSPMKGHSHVYWYRQLPEEGLKFMVYLQKENIIDESGMPKERFSAEFPKEGPSILRIQQVVRGDSAAYFCASSPPRTGGRGGYTFGSGTRLTVV.

The J gene is TRBJ2-7, the V gene TRBV30, with D perhaps TRBD1 (6 bases). Germline CDR1 GTSNPN, CDR2 SVGIG (reference sequence). V was clipped by 7 bases and J by 0 bases, with 13 bases between them. The CDR3 has 13 residues. CDR3 residues: CASTTGSSYEQYF. CDR3 nucleotides: TGTGCCTCAACGACAGGCAGCTCCTACGAGCAGTACTTC.

The CDR3 here is CSATSDEQFF. The CDR3 DNA reads TGCAGTGCTACTAGCGATGAGCAGTTCTTC. The chain carries TRBV20-1 and TRBJ2-1, with D possibly matching TRBD2 (6 bases). This CDR3 has 10 residues. V was cut by 4 bases and J by 8 bases, with 6 bases left in between. Germline lookup yields CDR1 DFQATT and CDR2 SNEGSKA (reference sequence).

As to this clone: Other DNA sequences within the sample encode an identical CDR3. The chain couples TRBV30 to TRBJ2-7; D unresolved. This CDR3 has 11 amino acids. Germline loops: CDR1 GTSNPN, CDR2 SVGIG (reference sequence). V lost 0 bases and J lost 2, with 2 bases in between. This chain's CDR3 is CAWSVAYEQYF. As DNA, the CDR3 is TGTGCCTGGAGTGTGGCCTACGAGCAGTACTTC.

The gene calls are TRBV11-2 and TRBJ2-7; TRBD1 matches 7 bases. Trimming at V came to 1 base and at J to 2 bases, leaving 17 bases not matched to a gene. The CDR3 has 19 amino acids. Germline V gene lookup returns CDR1 SGHAT and CDR2 FQNNGV. The CDR3 is CASSLVAQFSGGSPYEQYF. The CDR3 region has the DNA TGTGCCAGCAGCTTAGTAGCTCAGTTTTCAGGGGGATCCCCCTACGAGCAGTACTTC.

V and J are TRBV9 and TRBJ2-7; 11 nucleotides agree with TRBD2. Per the germline V gene, CDR1 is SGDLS and CDR2 is YYNGEE. Trimming cost V 3 bases and J 2 bases; bases outside gene matches: 7. The CDR3 covers 16 residues. The CDR3, as DNA: TGTGCCAGCAGCGCCCACCTTAGCGGGAGGGCCTACGAGCAGTACTTC. Protein sequence: CASSAHLSGRAYEQYF.

As to this clone: Other DNA sequences in the same sample also yield this CDR3. This rearrangement joins TRBV5-1 to TRBJ2-1; no reliable D call. Trimming took 0 bases from V and 3 from J, leaving 10 bases between them. The V gene's germline CDR1 is SGHRS and CDR2 YFSETQ. This CDR3 has 15 residues. The DNA for the CDR3 is TGCGCCAGCAGCTTGGAGGGCCAATACTACAATGAGCAGTTCTTC. It encodes CASSLEGQYYNEQFF.

This chain uses TRBV19 with TRBJ2-3, with 7 bases aligning to TRBD2. CDR3 length: 15 amino acids. The V segment lost 6 bases and the J segment 6 bases; nucleotides outside the gene matches: 12. Germline V CDR1 and CDR2: LNHDA, SQIVND (reference sequence). The CDR3 loop reads CASSPAGSSVDTQYF. Here the CDR3 DNA reads TGTGCCAGTAGCCCAGCGGGGTCCTCAGTGGATACGCAGTATTTT.

V usage is TRBV9 and J usage is TRBJ2-3; D unclear. V was trimmed by 1 base and J by 4 bases, leaving 7 bases between them. The CDR3 is 13 residues long. Germline-derived CDR1 and CDR2 are SGDLS and YYNGEE. The CDR3 nucleotides read TGTGCCAGCAGCGTACCGGCGTCAGATACGCAGTATTTT. This encodes CASSVPASDTQYF.

The chain has TRBV2 and TRBJ2-7; 8 nucleotides align to TRBD2. The CDR3 sequence is 15 residues long. The germline V gene encodes CDR1 SNHLY and CDR2 FYNNEI. With V trimmed by 6 bases and J by 6 bases, 13 bases remained unmatched. CDR3 nucleotides: TGTGCCAGCAGCTCCGGAGCGGGAGTTATTGGCGAGCAGTACTTC. Protein: CASSSGAGVIGEQYF.

The CDR3 here is CASSFNNQPQHF. The CDR3, as DNA: TGTGCCAGCAGCTTTAACAATCAGCCCCAGCATTTT. The V and J genes are TRBV5-4 and TRBJ1-5; D is unclear. V gave up 2 bases and J gave up 3 bases, with 3 bases separating them. In germline, CDR1 is SGHNT, CDR2 YYREEE (reference sequence). This CDR3 comprises 12 residues. Full variable domain (outside the CDR3, taken from reference TRBV5-4 and TRBJ1-5): ETGVTQSPTHLIKTRGQQVTLRCSSQSGHNTVSWYQQALGQGPQFIFQYYREEENGRGNFPPRFSGLQFPNYSSELNVNALELDDSALYLCASSFNNQPQHFGDGTRLSIL.

The V gene is TRBV21-1, the J gene TRBJ1-2. TRBV21-1 has pseudogene status. The CDR3 covers 14 residues. CDR3 residues: CASSGGAERYGYTF. Here the CDR3 DNA reads TGTGCCAGCAGCGGGGGGGCAGAACGCTATGGCTACACCTTC.

With respect to this clone: Other DNA sequences within the sample encode an identical CDR3. V is TRBV19 and J is TRBJ2-1; tentatively, D is TRBD2 (5 bases). V was clipped by 1 base and J by 5 bases, with 6 bases between them. Germline values: CDR1 LNHDA, CDR2 SQIVND (reference sequence). This CDR3 has 13 residues. The CDR3 loop reads CASSIAADNEQFF. CDR3 coding DNA: TGTGCCAGTAGTATAGCAGCGGACAATGAGCAGTTCTTC.

The rearrangement links TRBV19 to TRBJ2-1, with D unresolved. CDR3 length: 14 amino acids. The V and J ends lost 3 bases and 5 bases respectively, with 11 bases between them. Germline loops: CDR1 LNHDA, CDR2 SQIVND (reference sequence). The DNA of the CDR3 is TGTGCCAGTAGTATTGTAGTACAGAACAATGAGCAGTTCTTC. This gives the protein CASSIVVQNNEQFF.

The V and J genes are TRBV9 and TRBJ2-6; 9 nucleotides agree with TRBD1. The CDR3 has 16 residues. J gave up 1 base and V 3 bases, and 2 bases lay outside the gene matches. CDR1 and CDR2 (germline): SGDLS, YYNGEE. The CDR3 DNA reads as TGTGCCAGCAGCGGAGGACAGGGGTCTGGGGCCAACGTCCTGACTTTC. Translation: CASSGGQGSGANVLTF.

The rearrangement links TRBV5-4 to TRBJ2-5, with unresolved D. Germline V gene data show CDR1 as SGHNT and CDR2 as YYREEE (reference sequence). Trimming shortened V by 4 bases and J by 4 bases, and 11 bases separated the two germline ends. This CDR3 spans 13 amino acids. CDR3 DNA: TGTGCCAGCAGCGGAGACCCGGTAGAGACCCAGTACTTC. The encoded protein is CASSGDPVETQYF. The variable domain in full, completed from reference TRBV5-4 and TRBJ2-5, reads ETGVTQSPTHLIKTRGQQVTLRCSSQSGHNTVSWYQQALGQGPQFIFQYYREEENGRGNFPPRFSGLQFPNYSSELNVNALELDDSALYLCASSGDPVETQYFGPGTRLLVL.

CDR3 loop: CASSESGRDTQYF. The CDR3 coding sequence is TGCGCCAGCAGTGAGTCAGGGAGAGATACGCAGTATTTT. The V call is TRBV10-2, the J call TRBJ2-3, with D maybe TRBD2 (5 bases). Looked up from germline, CDR1 is WSHSY and CDR2 is SAAADI. V was shortened by 0 bases and J by 5 bases, with 6 bases between the two germline ends. CDR3 length: 13 amino acids.

V gene TRBV11-2 combines with J gene TRBJ2-7, with 10 bases fitting TRBD2. J lost 0 bases, V lost 7 bases, and 15 bases had no gene match. This CDR3 has 18 amino acids. Germline loops: CDR1 SGHAT, CDR2 FQNNGV. CDR3 residues: CASTIGWASGGTSYEQYF. Here the CDR3 DNA reads TGTGCCAGCACCATAGGGTGGGCTAGCGGGGGAACCTCCTACGAGCAGTACTTC.

The chain joins TRBV11-2 to TRBJ2-4; D unresolved. From germline, CDR1 is SGHAT and CDR2 FQNNGV. Deletions cut 0 bases from V and 4 bases from J, with 7 bases between. The CDR3 has 14 residues. DNA of the CDR3: TGTGCCAGCAGCTTAGAAGGCCGAAAAAACATTCAGTACTTC. This translates into CASSLEGRKNIQYF.

The chain carries TRBV5-4 and TRBJ2-3, with a weak D call TRBD1 (6 bases). Trimming shortened V by 1 base and J by 0 bases, and 9 bases separated the two germline ends. Germline V CDR1 and CDR2: SGHNT, YYREEE (reference sequence). The CDR3 has 15 residues. In DNA form, the CDR3 reads TGTGCCAGCAGCTTGCCCGGGACAAGCACAGATACGCAGTATTTT. Translated: CASSLPGTSTDTQYF.